Following are 16 T cell receptor beta chains from one sample sequenced in a study of tumor-infiltrating lymphocytes in primary liver carcinoma. Priming with a constant-region primer yielded TCR beta cDNA from about 480 ng total RNA. Three nested multiplex PCR rounds of slightly modified ARM-PCR generated TCR beta libraries. The first two PCR rounds used TRBV1-TRBV30 primers with a Cbeta primer, roughly 10 cycles each. TCRdb independently ran MiXCR on the multiplex PCR reads; one entry per CDR3 protein. This repertoire shows about 48,000 distinct CDR3 sequences, around 79% found once; its top ten account for about a quarter. RNA and DNA were co-extracted from around 20-30 mg of unsorted bulk tissue. Sequencing was done on a sample of liver tumor tissue from sampling region 3. The subset here: tumor region T3, left-lateral pole. All receptors come from a man aged 40-49 years with primary liver carcinoma and hepatitis B virus infection.

This clonotype was counted once. At one of its ends the junction is not consistent with the germline gene, which may arise from a read error. The rearrangement joins TRBV12-3 or TRBV12-4 to TRBJ2-5; TRBD2 aligns across 9 bases. The CDR3 runs 11 residues. The CDR3 bases are TGTGCCAGCAGTTCGGGGACTAGCATCTTCTTC. Translated: CASSSGTSIFF.

The chain carries TRBV28 and TRBJ2-3, with D uncertain. This CDR3 contains 16 residues. Germline CDR1 is MDHEN and CDR2 is SYDVKM. Trimming removed 4 bases at V and 5 bases at J, with 19 bases between. CDR3 sequence reads: CASSSAVTFLGDTQYF. The CDR3 coding sequence is TGTGCCAGCAGTTCAGCAGTGACTTTCCTGGGAGATACGCAGTATTTT.

To note about this clonotype: An end of the junction differs from the germline gene, which may be a read error. V is TRBV7-8 and J is TRBJ2-1; 7 nucleotides line up with TRBD2. Germline V lookup: CDR1 SGHVS, CDR2 FQNEAQ. The CDR3 has 15 residues. The CDR3 bases are TGTGCCTGCAGGTCTAGCGGTTCCCCTCTCGGGGAGCAGTTCTTC. Protein sequence: CACRSSGSPLGEQFF.

As regards this clonotype: One end of the junction does not line up with germline, which may come from a read error. The chain employs TRBV29-1 and TRBJ2-3, with 9 bases matching TRBD2. Germline assignment: CDR1 SQVTM and CDR2 ANQGSEA. The CDR3 extends over 17 amino acids. Here the CDR3 DNA reads TGCAGCGTTTTCAGACTAGCGGACAGATCTAGCACGGATACGCAGTATTTT. Its protein product is CSVFRLADRSSTDTQYF.

This chain links TRBV4-2 with TRBJ2-7, with D maybe TRBD2 (5 bases). Germline assignment: CDR1 LGHNA and CDR2 YNFKEQ. V lost 0 bases, J lost 3 bases, and 12 bases lay in between. This CDR3 is 15 amino acids long. CDR3 nucleotides: TGTGCCAGCAGCCAAGAAGGTAGCCGGGACTACGAGCAGTACTTC. Its translation: CASSQEGSRDYEQYF.

This clonotype was detected only once. One end of the junction fails to match germline, which may point to a read error. The rearrangement links TRBV6-5 to TRBJ1-1; D ambiguous. The germline CDR1 and CDR2 sequences are MNHEY and SVGAGI. The CDR3 spans 14 residues. The CDR3 region has the DNA TGTGTCAGCAGACCATCTGGGAAGGACACTGAAGCTTTCTTT. This translates into CVSRPSGKDTEAFF.

As for this clonotype: Lacking the conserved final phenylalanine or tryptophan, this CDR3 likely reflects a read error. The genes are TRBV6-5 and TRBJ2-7; 9 positions agree with TRBD1. Germline loops: CDR1 MNHEY, CDR2 SVGAGI. The CDR3 has 14 amino acids. The CDR3 here is CVSSPSRDRVEQYL. CDR3 DNA: TGTGTCAGCAGTCCATCACGGGACAGGGTGGAGCAGTACCTC.

In regard to this clonotype: At one end, the junction sequence differs from germline, possibly due to a read error. The rearrangement uses TRBV6-4 and TRBJ2-1; possible D gene TRBD2, 5 bases. The CDR3 runs 14 residues. The germline CDR1 and CDR2 sequences are MRHNA and SNTAGT. The DNA of the CDR3 is TGTGCCGGCAGTGAGGGCGCGACCTACAATGAGCAGTTCTTC. Translating it yields CAGSEGATYNEQFF.

Note on this clonotype: Without the conserved terminal phenylalanine or tryptophan, this CDR3 likely stems from a read error. Because the CDR3's place on the DNA is in doubt, the DNA is left out and the CDR3 is given as listed by TCRdb. The V gene is TRBV11-2, the J gene TRBJ2-2; no check of the table's D call, TRBD2, against the DNA was made. Germline V lookup: CDR1 SGHAT, CDR2 FQNNGV. The CDR3 numbers 19 amino acids, ends counted. The CDR3 protein is CASSLDRRGVRPNTGELLI.

Note on this clonotype: A clone one base away is much larger, so this may be a read error. The V gene is TRBV20-1, the J gene TRBJ2-1, with D tentatively TRBD2 (5 bases). Germline CDR1 reads DFQATT; CDR2 reads SNEGSKA (reference sequence). CDR3 length: 13 amino acids. The CDR3 DNA reads TGCAGTACTAGAGATATGGCGATCAATGAGCAGTTCTTC. Amino acid sequence: CSTRDMAINEQFF.

This clonotype has a count of ten or more. This rearrangement joins TRBV2 to TRBJ2-5, with 8 bases lining up with TRBD1. This CDR3 is 14 amino acids long. Per germline, CDR1 SNHLY and CDR2 FYNNEI. Unmatched junction bases numbered 6, after V lost 7 bases and J lost 2 bases. The CDR3 reads CASTEWDRQETQYF. The CDR3 DNA reads as TGTGCCAGCACGGAGTGGGACAGGCAAGAGACCCAGTACTTC.

The chain employs TRBV12-3 or TRBV12-4 and TRBJ2-1; D call uncertain. The CDR3 totals 13 residues. V lost 6 bases to trimming and J lost 5 bases, with 11 bases between them. Written as DNA, the CDR3 is TGTGCCAGCAGCTTGAGATCGGACAATGAGCAGTTCTTC. Translating it yields CASSLRSDNEQFF.

The V call is TRBV7-2, the J call TRBJ2-2; 9 nucleotides match TRBD2. After removal of 5 bases from V and 3 bases from J, the junction contained 7 bases not matched to a gene. CDR1 and CDR2 from the germline V gene are SGHTA and FQGNSA. The CDR3 sequence is 16 residues long. CDR3 coding DNA: TGTGCCAGCAGCCTGGGGACTAGCAGTTACACCGGGGAGCTGTTTTTT. It is translated as CASSLGTSSYTGELFF.

As concerns this clonotype: The conserved phenylalanine or tryptophan normally closing the CDR3 is absent here, so this likely arose from a read error. No DNA is shown, since the ends of the CDR3 on it are uncertain; the CDR3 is the one TCRdb lists. The chain is built from TRBV5-1 and TRBJ2-3; the DNA was not compared with TRBD2, the D call given in the table. The germline V gene encodes CDR1 SGHRS and CDR2 YFSETQ. The CDR3 spans 16 amino acids, including both terminal residues. CDR3 in amino acids: CASRLNPSGSGDTQYL.

This clonotype showed up just a few times. This chain links TRBV28 with TRBJ1-1; no clear D. Looked up from germline, CDR1 is MDHEN and CDR2 is SYDVKM. Trimming took off 3 bases at V and 0 bases at J, with 8 bases between the two ends. The CDR3 consists of 14 residues. In DNA form, the CDR3 reads TGTGCCAGCAGTTTCGTCAGGATGAACACTGAAGCTTTCTTT. Translated, it gives CASSFVRMNTEAFF.

This chain connects TRBV18 to TRBJ2-3; a weak D match, TRBD2 (5 bases). This CDR3 is built from 14 residues. V was shortened by 3 bases and J by 10 bases, with 17 bases between the two germline ends. Germline assignment: CDR1 KGHSH and CDR2 LQKENI. The CDR3 here is CASSPTEVHFSQYF. The DNA for the CDR3 is TGTGCCAGCTCACCTACGGAGGTTCATTTTTCGCAGTATTTT. Full variable domain (missing parts from reference TRBV18 and TRBJ2-3): NAGVMQNPRHLVRRRGQEARLRCSPMKGHSHVYWYRQLPEEGLKFMVYLQKENIIDESGMPKERFSAEFPKEGPSILRIQQVVRGDSAAYFCASSPTEVHFSQYFGPGTRLTVL.